Given below is one TCR beta chain in context. Its antigen is not identified. The PCR employed 60 Vbeta primers together with 13 Jbeta primers. Produced via immunoSEQ multiplex PCR; TCRdb's table is partial and in-frame only. Of around 160,000 clones in the sample, 75% were seen once. This sample is drawn from a study of cytomegalovirus exposure and HLA in healthy donors. Study-wide background: A data release that came early held some 84 million unique TCRs from HLA-typed donors. Points from the study as a whole: Because they were indistinguishable, some V segments, including TRBV6-2 and TRBV6-3, were excluded. Donors belonging to an Asian-associated ancestry cluster reportedly showed fewer N-insertions in productive TCRs than the roughly 670-donor mean, according to what a later analysis found. A later analysis linked a missense DCLRE1C variant to TCR beta V- and J-gene trimming.

Germline V gene sequence: CDR1 SGHVS, CDR2 FQNEAQ. This CDR3 has 15 residues. V was clipped by 0 bases and J by 0 bases, with 7 bases between them. The receptor was isolated from a male donor in good health and CMV-seronegative. The rearrangement uses TRBV7-8 and TRBJ2-3; a weak D match, TRBD2 (5 bases). The sequenced sample was PBMCs. CDR3 bases: TGTGCCAGCAGCTTAGCTCGCGGGAGCACAGATACGCAGTATTTT. Amino acids: CASSLARGSTDTQYF.